Listed below are T cell receptor beta chains from one sample, sequenced in a study of T cell responses to AZD1222 COVID-19 vaccine. Assay: immunoSEQ multiplex PCR; the TCRdb copy retains only in-frame clones and omits some. Here the sample spans about 68,000 clones, 88% being singletons. The sequences come from peripheral blood, collected on day 0 of AZD1222 vaccination. The receptors were sampled from an adult in good health. CDR3s leave out the opening cysteine and the closing phenylalanine or tryptophan. Fields, in order: V gene, CDR3 protein.

V gene: TRBV10-2; CDR3 protein: ASSDLGYNEQF
V gene: TRBV4-1; CDR3 protein: ASSQDRGEMTEAF
V gene: TRBV18; CDR3 protein: ASSPNGFYGYT
V gene: TRBV6-5; CDR3 protein: ASSFVGLSSYEQY
V gene: TRBV7-8; CDR3 protein: ASSLAGQGYTGELF
V gene: TRBV3-1/TRBV3-2; CDR3 protein: ASSPSGSGTGELF
V gene: TRBV28; CDR3 protein: ASSFPEALETQY
V gene: TRBV2; CDR3 protein: ASSTGSGQPQH
V gene: TRBV19; CDR3 protein: ASSNVGSYEQY
V gene: TRBV7-3; CDR3 protein: ASSSGLAVNTGELF
V gene: TRBV6-5; CDR3 protein: ASALTGLQH
V gene: TRBV19; CDR3 protein: ASSIQGNYGYT
V gene: TRBV7-9; CDR3 protein: ASSPRGTGLAKNIQY
V gene: TRBV29-1; CDR3 protein: SVSEGTEAF
V gene: TRBV3-1/TRBV3-2; CDR3 protein: ASSPRGRGANEQF
V gene: TRBV6-5; CDR3 protein: ASRRTGGDGYT
V gene: TRBV5-4; CDR3 protein: ASRPTPGRGSGANVLT
V gene: TRBV19; CDR3 protein: ASSLGRGYGYT
V gene: TRBV6-5; CDR3 protein: ASSAQGSGDTEAF
V gene: TRBV6-4; CDR3 protein: ASSDLAGSTDTQY
V gene: TRBV20-1; CDR3 protein: SASRGTEAF
V gene: TRBV5-1; CDR3 protein: ASSLNMGDSEAF
V gene: TRBV4-1; CDR3 protein: ASSRDYGYT
V gene: TRBV7-2; CDR3 protein: ASSLEYSGNTIY
V gene: TRBV5-1; CDR3 protein: ASSLEGSNEAF
V gene: TRBV30; CDR3 protein: AWWTSGNEQY
V gene: TRBV27; CDR3 protein: ASSLTWSSYNSPLH
V gene: TRBV10-2; CDR3 protein: ASSFHNEQF
V gene: TRBV7-9; CDR3 protein: ASSPERQF
V gene: TRBV9; CDR3 protein: ASSYGQGRTEAF
V gene: TRBV9; CDR3 protein: ASTPGGNTIY
V gene: TRBV10-3; CDR3 protein: AISALDSSEAF
V gene: TRBV11-2; CDR3 protein: ASSSGPGQGFEKLF
V gene: TRBV7-2; CDR3 protein: ASSLVSSGRVEQY
V gene: TRBV27; CDR3 protein: ASSLGLAEPQETQY
V gene: TRBV7-9; CDR3 protein: ASTLGDTEAF
V gene: TRBV11-2; CDR3 protein: ASSIGTGGAVYGYT
V gene: TRBV5-1; CDR3 protein: ASSLRGLREPQH
V gene: TRBV24-1; CDR3 protein: ATSDFDRSYGYT
V gene: TRBV12-3/TRBV12-4; CDR3 protein: ASLGNTRQPQH
V gene: TRBV3-1/TRBV3-2; CDR3 protein: ASSHHDSLQETQY
V gene: TRBV24-1; CDR3 protein: ATSDSQAGVHEQY
V gene: TRBV11-2; CDR3 protein: ASSPLWRQGHEQY
V gene: TRBV9; CDR3 protein: ASSYKQAEPTDTQY
V gene: TRBV13; CDR3 protein: ASSLAGSPLH
V gene: TRBV6-5; CDR3 protein: ASSYSGQGDNEQF
V gene: TRBV4-3; CDR3 protein: ASTEMWDSNYGYT
V gene: TRBV29-1; CDR3 protein: SVDEGSFTEAF
V gene: TRBV6-5; CDR3 protein: ASSYPDRREAF
V gene: TRBV28; CDR3 protein: ASSFGGGVTDTQY
V gene: TRBV30; CDR3 protein: AWSLYSHRGLYGYT
V gene: TRBV2; CDR3 protein: ASNPGRNEQF
V gene: TRBV25-1; CDR3 protein: ASSRQGQGSYNEQF
V gene: TRBV5-5; CDR3 protein: ASSLAPGLNEKLF
V gene: TRBV19; CDR3 protein: ASSNEPGYEQY
V gene: TRBV19; CDR3 protein: ASSVTSGSEHYEQY
V gene: TRBV9; CDR3 protein: ASSVVPEGEQF
V gene: TRBV28; CDR3 protein: ASSRFRQNTEAF